A selection of T cell receptor beta chains follows, all from one sample in a study of CD8 T cells in Susac syndrome. TCRdb called the immunoSEQ multiplex PCR reads again in MiXCR, with one record for every CDR3 protein. Counted here are some 300,000 distinct CDR3 sequences, around 89% occurring once; the ten biggest clones make up around 0.18%. Sequenced sample: CD8+ T cells from PBMCs. These receptors all stem from a human donor with multiple sclerosis. Both conserved end residues are part of each CDR3. D genes are given only for firm matches. Clone size is not always given. Where it is, it says once, few, many or a class for expanded clones.

length	size	V	D	J	DNA	CDR3
13	NA	TRBV20-1	NA	TRBJ2-3	TGCAGTGCTAGAGCGGGATGGCGGGATACGCAGTATTTT	CSARAGWRDTQYF
13	NA	TRBV20-1	NA	TRBJ1-1	TGCAGTGCTAGAGGGGCAGGGGACATTGAAGCTTTCTTT	CSARGAGDIEAFF
19	NA	TRBV25-1	TRBD2	TRBJ2-2	TGTGCCAGCAGGGAAGAGACGGGACTAGCGGGTCGTGGGATCGGGGAGCTGTTTTTT	CASREETGLAGRGIGELFF
14	NA	TRBV5-1	NA	TRBJ1-3	TGCGCCAGCAGCTGGGCGGCGGGCGGAAACACCATATATTTT	CASSWAAGGNTIYF
19	NA	TRBV11-2	NA	TRBJ2-1	TGTGCCAGCAGCCTACTGGAGCGTCTAGCGATCGTTAACTACAATGAGCAGTTCTTC	CASSLLERLAIVNYNEQFF
14	NA	TRBV9	NA	TRBJ2-4	TGTGCCAGCAACGGGGGTGTTGCCAAAAACATTCAGTACTTC	CASNGGVAKNIQYF
15	NA	TRBV27	NA	TRBJ2-1	TGTGCCAGCAGTTTATTATTGGCGGGAAAGAATGAGCAGTTCTTC	CASSLLLAGKNEQFF
19	NA	TRBV18	NA	TRBJ2-6	TGTGCCAGCTCACCACCGGTTAACAGTAGATTCTCTGGGGCCAACGTCCTGACTTTC	CASSPPVNSRFSGANVLTF
14	few	TRBV27	TRBD2	TRBJ2-7	TGTGCCAGCAGTTTAGTGGGAGGGCCTTACGAGCAGTACTTC	CASSLVGGPYEQYF
13	NA	TRBV12-3/TRBV12-4	TRBD1	TRBJ1-2	TGTGCCAGCAGAGGGGGACAGGACTATGGCTACACCTTC	CASRGGQDYGYTF
17	NA	TRBV6-1	NA	TRBJ2-1	TGTGCCAGCAGCCCACCGAACAGGGTTAGCTCCTACAATGAGCAGTTCTTC	CASSPPNRVSSYNEQFF
17	NA	TRBV4-3	TRBD1	TRBJ2-7	TGCGCCAGCAGCCAGGGACTTGACGGGACAGGGGCCTACGAGCAGTACTTC	CASSQGLDGTGAYEQYF
14	NA	TRBV6-5	TRBD1	TRBJ1-4	TGTGCCAGCAGCCAGACAGGGGTAGGGGAAAAACTGTTTTTT	CASSQTGVGEKLFF
11	few	TRBV6-2/TRBV6-3	NA	TRBJ2-7	TGTGCCAGCAGTTACTCTCACGAGCAGTACTTC	CASSYSHEQYF
15	NA	TRBV9	TRBD2	TRBJ2-5	TGTGCCAGCAGCGGTAGCGGGGGGGCTGAGGAGACCCAGTACTTC	CASSGSGGAEETQYF
15	NA	TRBV6-6	TRBD1	TRBJ1-2	TGTGCCAGCACCGAAGTCAGGACAGGGTACTATGGCTACACCTTC	CASTEVRTGYYGYTF
15	NA	TRBV7-9	NA	TRBJ1-4	TGTGCCAGCAGCCCCGACGGCCCGGGGGGGGAAAAACTGTTTTTT	CASSPDGPGGEKLFF
16	NA	TRBV14	NA	TRBJ1-4	TGTGCCAGCAGCCAAGATATGGGATTGACTAATGAAAAACTGTTTTTT	CASSQDMGLTNEKLFF
17	NA	TRBV20-1	NA	TRBJ2-5	TGCAGTGCTAGAGATAGTGGGAAGCAGAGGATCCAAGAGACCCAGTACTTC	CSARDSGKQRIQETQYF
12	NA	TRBV27	NA	TRBJ1-2	TGTGCGAGCTGGAGGGGGGACTATGGCTACACCTTC	CASWRGDYGYTF
15	once	TRBV18	TRBD1	TRBJ2-3	TGTGCCAGCTCTCCCGGGACAGCCTTCACAGATACGCAGTATTTT	CASSPGTAFTDTQYF
14	NA	TRBV30	NA	TRBJ2-7	TGTGCCTGGAGTGATTTACCGAGGGCCCACGAGCAGTACTTC	CAWSDLPRAHEQYF
15	NA	TRBV3-1	TRBD2	TRBJ2-3	TGTGCCAGCAGCCAAGGACTAGCGGGCACAGATACGCAGTATTTT	CASSQGLAGTDTQYF
15	NA	TRBV10-3	NA	TRBJ2-3	TGTGCCATCAGGGACGGTTTAACTAGCACAGATACGCAGTATTTT	CAIRDGLTSTDTQYF
15	NA	TRBV6-6	NA	TRBJ2-2	TGTGCCAGCATCTACGCGGGACACCTCACCGGGGAGCTGTTTTTT	CASIYAGHLTGELFF
13	NA	TRBV7-9	NA	TRBJ1-1	TGTGCCAGCAGCTCCCTCTTCGACACTGAAGCTTTCTTT	CASSSLFDTEAFF
14	few	TRBV6-1	NA	TRBJ1-1	TGTGCCAGCACCGAGAAGGAGGGTACCACTGAAGCTTTCTTT	CASTEKEGTTEAFF
16	NA	TRBV19	TRBD1	TRBJ2-1	TGTGCCAGTAGGAGTCCGACAGGGGGCTACTACAATGAGCAGTTCTTC	CASRSPTGGYYNEQFF
16	NA	TRBV30	TRBD2	TRBJ2-3	TGTGCCTGGAGCCATAGCGGGAGGACACCGGGAGATACGCAGTATTTT	CAWSHSGRTPGDTQYF
15	NA	TRBV4-3	TRBD1	TRBJ2-7	TGCGCCAGCAGCCCAGGCGCTACAGGGGTCTACGAGCAGTACTTC	CASSPGATGVYEQYF
12	NA	TRBV19	NA	TRBJ2-7	TGTGCCAGTAGTTCGACCACCTACGAGCAGTACTTC	CASSSTTYEQYF
14	NA	TRBV7-8	NA	TRBJ2-5	TGTGCCAGCAGCTTATGGACACAACAAGAGACCCAGTACTTC	CASSLWTQQETQYF
15	NA	TRBV6-1	TRBD1	TRBJ2-7	TGTGCCAGCAGCTTGTGGACAGGGGAAATCTACGAGCAGTACTTC	CASSLWTGEIYEQYF
13	NA	TRBV29-1	NA	TRBJ1-2	TGCAGCGTTGCGGCGGGAGGGTGGGATGGCTACACCTTC	CSVAAGGWDGYTF
12	NA	TRBV7-2	NA	TRBJ1-2	TGTGCCAGCAGCTTTATCAACTATGGCTACACCTTC	CASSFINYGYTF
13	NA	TRBV7-9	NA	TRBJ2-1	TGTGCCAGCAGCTTAGTACGGACAAATGAGCAGTTCTTC	CASSLVRTNEQFF
16	NA	TRBV7-8	TRBD2	TRBJ2-2	TGTGCCAGCAGCCGAGTAGCGGGAGAAAGCACCGGGGAGCTGTTTTTT	CASSRVAGESTGELFF
15	NA	TRBV29-1	NA	TRBJ2-5	TGCAGCGTTGTGGGTCGGGCAGGGTACCAAGAGACCCAGTACTTC	CSVVGRAGYQETQYF
11	NA	TRBV27	NA	TRBJ1-2	TGTGCCAGCAGGACGAACCATGGCTACACCTTC	CASRTNHGYTF